These 19 T cell receptor beta chains share one sample of origin, sequenced in a study of T cell responses to AZD1222 COVID-19 vaccine. TCRdb's copy holds only in-frame clones and misses some; the assay was immunoSEQ multiplex PCR. The data hold over 95,000 clones, with about 86% observed a single time. The material was peripheral blood, obtained on day 0 of AZD1222 vaccination. These receptors were obtained from an adult in good health.

The chain links TRBV5-1 to TRBJ2-7; D might be TRBD2 (5 bases). CDR3 length equals 15 residues. Trimming removed 4 bases at V and 4 bases at J, with 18 bases between. The germline V gene encodes CDR1 SGHRS and CDR2 YFSETQ. The CDR3 coding sequence is TGCGCCAGCAGCCCGACTCCGGGGAGTACATACGAGCAGTACTTC. It encodes CASSPTPGSTYEQYF.

The chain uses TRBV27 and TRBJ1-5; the D is unclear. CDR3 length: 12 residues. The V end was cut by 8 bases, the J end by 10 bases, with 15 bases between. CDR1 is MNHEY, CDR2 SMNVEV, per germline (reference sequence). In nucleotides, the CDR3 is TGTGCCAGCCGATTCCAAGGTGGACCCCAGCATTTT. As protein: CASRFQGGPQHF.

The gene calls are TRBV4-1 and TRBJ2-3, with D perhaps TRBD1 (6 bases). This CDR3 region has 16 residues. The germline gives CDR1 MGHRA, CDR2 YSYEKL. V shed 1 base and J shed 2 bases, with 13 bases lying between them. The CDR3 DNA sequence: TGCGCCAGCAGCCAAGGGGGGCGTGGTTTCACAGATACGCAGTATTTT. Amino acid sequence: CASSQGGRGFTDTQYF.

V is TRBV3-1 (or the pseudogene TRBV3-2) and J is TRBJ1-2; TRBD1 aligns across 12 bases. The CDR3 runs to 15 residues. Unmatched junction bases numbered 5, after V lost 4 bases and J lost 5 bases. Germline V gene lookup returns CDR1 LGHDT and CDR2 YNNKEL (reference sequence). CDR3 nucleotide sequence: TGTGCCAGCAGCCTTGGGACAGGGGGCGCGTATGGCTACACCTTC. Its protein is CASSLGTGGAYGYTF.

The CDR3 DNA reads TGCAGCGGGGGCCCTGGGGTGAGCGGGGGAGAGCAGTTCTTC. Protein sequence: CSGGPGVSGGEQFF. This rearrangement joins TRBV29-1 to TRBJ2-1; 8 bases fit TRBD2. V dropped 7 bases and J dropped 10; count of bases not matched to a gene: 15. Looked up from germline, CDR1 is SQVTM and CDR2 is ANQGSEA. This CDR3 region has 14 residues.

The chain joins TRBV11-2 to TRBJ2-1; D remains ambiguous. In germline, CDR1 is SGHAT, CDR2 FQNNGV. The CDR3 totals 11 residues. V lost 7 bases and J 3 bases, leaving 4 bases between the germline ends. The CDR3 nucleotides are TGTGCCAGCATGGGCTACAATGAGCAGTTCTTC. This sequence encodes CASMGYNEQFF. Complete variable domain (other parts from reference TRBV11-2 and TRBJ2-1): EAGVAQSPRYKIIEKRQSVAFWCNPISGHATLYWYQQILGQGPKLLIQFQNNGVVDDSQLPKDRFSAERLKGVDSTLKIQPAKLEDSAVYLCASMGYNEQFFGPGTRLTVL.

The V call is TRBV29-1, the J call TRBJ1-4, with a weak D call TRBD1 (5 bases). The CDR3 spans 14 residues. V was cut by 6 bases and J by 8 bases, with 19 bases left in between. Germline loops: CDR1 SQVTM, CDR2 ANQGSEA. CDR3 amino acids: CSVASGTGIEKLFF. CDR3 bases: TGCAGCGTCGCTTCCGGGACCGGGATCGAAAAACTGTTTTTT. The entire variable domain, with the rest obtained from reference TRBV29-1 and TRBJ1-4, is as follows: SAVISQKPSRDICQRGTSLTIQCQVDSQVTMMFWYRQQPGQSLTLIATANQGSEATYESGFVIDKFPISRPNLTFSTLTVSNMSPEDSSIYLCSVASGTGIEKLFFGSGTQLSVL.

This chain connects TRBV27 to TRBJ2-3, with 8 bases matching TRBD1. The CDR3 spans 15 residues. CDR1 MNHEY and CDR2 SMNVEV come from the germline V gene (reference sequence). The ends lost 5 bases at V and 2 bases at J; junction bases unmatched: 6. CDR3: CASSPQGALTDTQYF. The DNA for the CDR3 is TGTGCCAGCAGTCCGCAGGGGGCTCTCACAGATACGCAGTATTTT.

V and J are TRBV4-2 and TRBJ2-5; D unresolved. The germline gives CDR1 LGHNA, CDR2 YNFKEQ. V lost 0 bases, J lost 2 bases, and 10 bases lay in between. CDR3 length: 15 amino acids. As DNA, the CDR3 is TGTGCCAGCAGCCAAGATATGGGCAGACAAGAGACCCAGTACTTC. This sequence encodes CASSQDMGRQETQYF.

V usage is TRBV9 and J usage is TRBJ1-1, with 7 bases that match TRBD1. The CDR3 covers 13 residues. The V gene's germline CDR1 is SGDLS and CDR2 YYNGEE. J was trimmed by 7 bases and V by 0 bases; bases with no gene match: 3. As DNA, the CDR3 is TGTGCCAGCAGCGTAGTCTGGGACAGTGAAGCTTTCTTT. Residues: CASSVVWDSEAFF.

The gene calls are TRBV7-8 and TRBJ2-1, with 8 nucleotides matching TRBD2. The CDR3 contains 15 residues. Looked up from germline, CDR1 is SGHVS and CDR2 is FQNEAQ. V dropped 3 bases and J dropped 4; count of bases not matched to a gene: 5. In nucleotides, the CDR3 is TGTGCCAGCAGCTTTGAGCGGGGGTCTTACAATGAGCAGTTCTTC. This codes for CASSFERGSYNEQFF.

This chain connects TRBV6-1 to TRBJ1-3; no reliable D call. Germline CDR1 reads MNHNS; CDR2 reads SASEGT. CDR3 size: 13 residues. Trimming left V 2 bases short and J 3 bases short, with 5 bases between. The CDR3 loop reads CASSEQSGNTIYF. The CDR3 coding sequence is TGTGCCAGCAGTGAACAGAGTGGAAACACCATATATTTT.

This chain joins TRBV20-1 and TRBJ2-7; no clear D gene. The germline CDR1 and CDR2 sequences are DFQATT and SNEGSKA (reference sequence). This CDR3 contains 11 residues. Here the CDR3 reads CGTAFGYEQYF. CDR3 bases: TGCGGCACCGCCTTTGGGTACGAGCAGTACTTC.

This chain uses TRBV7-8 with TRBJ1-5, with 7 bases matching TRBD1. Germline CDR1 SGHVS, CDR2 FQNEAQ. The J segment lost 0 bases and the V segment lost 5 bases, leaving 4 bases of the junction unmatched. The CDR3 totals 15 residues. In DNA, the CDR3 is TGTGCCAGCAGCACGACAGGGAATAGCAATCAGCCCCAGCATTTT. It yields the protein CASSTTGNSNQPQHF.

The chain uses TRBV5-6 and TRBJ2-6; 8 nucleotides match TRBD1. This CDR3 region has 16 residues. Germline V gene lookup returns CDR1 SGHDT and CDR2 YYEEEE. Unmatched junction bases numbered 5, after V lost 2 bases and J lost 4 bases. The CDR3 loop reads CASSFGTGTGANVLTF. The CDR3 DNA is TGTGCCAGCAGCTTCGGGACAGGAACCGGGGCCAACGTCCTGACTTTC.

This rearrangement joins TRBV14 to TRBJ1-2; D unclear. The CDR3 is made up of 13 amino acids. V shed 2 bases and J shed 2 bases, with 6 bases lying between them. CDR1 is SGHDN, CDR2 FVKESK, per germline. This chain's CDR3 is CASSQKGNYGYTF. The CDR3, as DNA: TGTGCCAGCAGCCAAAAGGGAAACTATGGCTACACCTTC.

The chain joins TRBV7-9 to TRBJ1-1; no firm D call. Germline CDR1 SEHNR, CDR2 FQNEAQ (reference sequence). V was cut by 1 base and J by 8 bases, with 17 bases left in between. This CDR3 comprises 15 residues. The CDR3 spells CASSLVLGSGSEAFF. The CDR3 DNA reads TGTGCCAGCAGCTTAGTTTTAGGCTCGGGTTCGGAAGCTTTCTTT.

The chain uses TRBV28 and TRBJ2-7; D uncertain. The CDR3 spans 15 residues. Germline V lookup: CDR1 MDHEN, CDR2 SYDVKM. V dropped 6 bases and J dropped 7 bases, with 22 bases sitting between them. As DNA, the CDR3 is TGTGCCAGCAGCCCTACAAGTATAGAATCGAGGGAGCAGTACTTC. Translated: CASSPTSIESREQYF.

The chain is built from TRBV18 and TRBJ2-3; the D gene is possibly TRBD2 (6 bases). The V end lost 2 bases, the J end lost 5 bases, and 11 bases lay between the germline ends. Germline-derived CDR1 and CDR2 are KGHSH and LQKENI. The length of the CDR3 is 14 residues. The CDR3 region is CASSPGGSGDTQYF. CDR3 DNA sequence: TGTGCCAGCTCACCAGGGGGGAGTGGAGATACGCAGTATTTT.